This T cell receptor (beta chain) was captured by sequencing in a study of blood T cell repertoires in COVID-19. Study in general: There were acute and convalescent COVID-19 samples, and they came from the United States, Italy and Spain.

CDR3 size: 15 residues. V lost 0 bases, J lost 0 bases, and 8 bases lay in between. Germline V CDR1 and CDR2: MNHEY, SVGAGI. TCRdb keeps only in-frame clones here, not all; method: immunoSEQ multiplex PCR. The table includes about 120,000 clones, 71% detected once. The TCR originated in a human donor with acute or convalescent COVID-19. The donor label of this sample is uncertain. The sample comprised peripheral blood. The chain is built from TRBV6-5 and TRBJ1-1; the D is unclear. Here the CDR3 reads CASSYSSGMNTEAFF. For the CDR3, the DNA is TGTGCCAGCAGTTACTCGTCTGGCATGAACACTGAAGCTTTCTTT.